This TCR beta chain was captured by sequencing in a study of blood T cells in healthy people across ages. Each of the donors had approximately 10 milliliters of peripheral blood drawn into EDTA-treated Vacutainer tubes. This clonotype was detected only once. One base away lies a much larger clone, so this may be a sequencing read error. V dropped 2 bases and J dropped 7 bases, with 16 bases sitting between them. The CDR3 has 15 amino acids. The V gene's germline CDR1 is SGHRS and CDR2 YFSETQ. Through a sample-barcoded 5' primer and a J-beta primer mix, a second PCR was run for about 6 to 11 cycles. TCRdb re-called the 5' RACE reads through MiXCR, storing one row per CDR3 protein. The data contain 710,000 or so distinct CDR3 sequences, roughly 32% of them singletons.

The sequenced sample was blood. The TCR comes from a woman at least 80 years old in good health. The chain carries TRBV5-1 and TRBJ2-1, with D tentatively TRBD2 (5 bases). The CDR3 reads CASSFGLGGGNEQFF. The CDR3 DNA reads TGCGCCAGCAGCTTTGGGTTGGGCGGCGGGAATGAGCAGTTCTTC.